This is a list of T cell receptor beta chains from one sample in a study of CD8 T cells in Susac syndrome. Using its own MiXCR run on the immunoSEQ multiplex PCR reads, TCRdb lists one record per CDR3 protein. The profile shows a few hundred thousand distinct CDR3 sequences, approximately 95% of them singletons. Specimen: CD4+ T cells from PBMCs. The receptors stem from a human donor with multiple sclerosis. Each CDR3 is given with its conserved first and last residue. A D gene is named only where the DNA matches it firmly. Clone size is shown for a subset of rows, as once, few, many or a class of expanded clone.

TRBD2	NA	TRBV5-6	TRBJ2-5	CASSFSGGLETQYF	TGTGCCAGCAGCTTTAGCGGGGGACTAGAGACCCAGTACTTC
NA	NA	TRBV29-1	TRBJ1-1	CSVGVQRETEAFF	TGCAGCGTTGGAGTCCAGAGGGAGACTGAAGCTTTCTTT
NA	once	TRBV29-1	TRBJ2-1	CSVGRSRTYNEQFF	TGCAGCGTGGGTCGGTCCCGAACCTACAATGAGCAGTTCTTC
NA	NA	TRBV7-2	TRBJ2-7	CASRRDRQSYEQYF	TGTGCCAGCAGGCGGGACCGTCAATCCTACGAGCAGTACTTC
TRBD1	NA	TRBV5-4	TRBJ2-5	CASSLDVQGAETQYF	TGTGCCAGCAGCTTGGATGTACAGGGGGCGGAGACCCAGTACTTC
NA	NA	TRBV3-1	TRBJ1-5	CASSPPGDFQPQHF	TGTGCCAGCAGCCCCCCGGGGGACTTCCAGCCCCAGCATTTT
TRBD1	NA	TRBV28	TRBJ2-3	CASSPPGTGITDTQYF	TGTGCCAGCAGTCCCCCCGGGACAGGGATCACAGATACGCAGTATTTT
NA	NA	TRBV20-1	TRBJ2-1	CSANQDSYNEQFF	TGCAGTGCTAACCAGGACTCCTACAATGAGCAGTTCTTC
NA	NA	TRBV4-2	TRBJ1-2	CASSQDWGGNYGYTF	TGTGCCAGCAGCCAAGATTGGGGGGGCAACTATGGCTACACCTTC
NA	NA	TRBV2	TRBJ2-5	CASSDGVAETQYF	TGTGCCAGCAGTGACGGGGTGGCGGAGACCCAGTACTTC